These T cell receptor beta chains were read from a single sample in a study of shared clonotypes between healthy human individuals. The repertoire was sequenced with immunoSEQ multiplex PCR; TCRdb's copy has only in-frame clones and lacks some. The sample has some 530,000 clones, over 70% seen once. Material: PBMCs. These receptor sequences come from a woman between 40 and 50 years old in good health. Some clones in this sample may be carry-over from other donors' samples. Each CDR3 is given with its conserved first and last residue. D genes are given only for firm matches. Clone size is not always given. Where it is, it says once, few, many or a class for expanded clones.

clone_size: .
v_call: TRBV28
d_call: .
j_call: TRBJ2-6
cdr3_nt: TGTGCCAGCAGTCCCCGGGACCCAGGGAGAGTTTCTGGGGCCAACGTCCTGACTTTC
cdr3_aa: CASSPRDPGRVSGANVLTF

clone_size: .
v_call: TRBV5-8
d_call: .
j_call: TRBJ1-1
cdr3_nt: TGTGCCAGCAGCTTGATGAGACTCACTGAAGCTTTCTTT
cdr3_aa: CASSLMRLTEAFF

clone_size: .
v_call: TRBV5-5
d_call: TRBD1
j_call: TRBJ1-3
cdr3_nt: TGTGCCAGCAGCTTCGGGGCTCGGACAGGGACCTACTCTGGAAACACCATATATTTT
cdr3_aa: CASSFGARTGTYSGNTIYF

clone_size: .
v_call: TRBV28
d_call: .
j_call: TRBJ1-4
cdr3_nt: TGTGCCAGCAGTTTAGGTGGAGGGGGTGAAAAACTGTTTTTT
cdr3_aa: CASSLGGGGEKLFF

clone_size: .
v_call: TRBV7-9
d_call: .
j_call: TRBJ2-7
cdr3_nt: TGTGCCAGCAGCCCCCACTTAGGTACCTACGAGCAGTACTTC
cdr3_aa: CASSPHLGTYEQYF

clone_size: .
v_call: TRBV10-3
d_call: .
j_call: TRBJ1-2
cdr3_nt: TGTGCCATCAGTACAGACGGAGGCCCTCGGTCCGGCTACACCTTC
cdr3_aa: CAISTDGGPRSGYTF

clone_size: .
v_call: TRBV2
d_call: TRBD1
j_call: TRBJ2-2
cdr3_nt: TGTGCCAGCAGTAGAGGGGGCTTAACCGGGGAGCTGTTTTTT
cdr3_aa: CASSRGGLTGELFF

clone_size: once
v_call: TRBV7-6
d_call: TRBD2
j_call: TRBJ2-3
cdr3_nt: TGTGCCAGCAGCGGGAGGGAGTCTGGCACAGATACGCAGTATTTT
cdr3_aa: CASSGRESGTDTQYF

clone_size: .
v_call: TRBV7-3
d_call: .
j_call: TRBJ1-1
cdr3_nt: TGTGCCAGCAGCTTAATGGCAGGGAACACTGAAGCTTTCTTT
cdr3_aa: CASSLMAGNTEAFF

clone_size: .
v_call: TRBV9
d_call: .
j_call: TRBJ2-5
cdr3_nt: TGTGCCAGCAGCGTAGCTCCGGGGCCACGAGAGACCCAGTACTTC
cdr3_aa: CASSVAPGPRETQYF

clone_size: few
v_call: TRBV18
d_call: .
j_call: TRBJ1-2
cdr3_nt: TGTGCCAGCTCACCACCCCGAGGAACAGACTATGGCTACACCTTC
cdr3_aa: CASSPPRGTDYGYTF

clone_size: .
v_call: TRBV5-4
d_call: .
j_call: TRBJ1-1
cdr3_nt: TGTGCCAGCAGCTCAAGCCTTGACACTGAAGCTTTCTTT
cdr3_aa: CASSSSLDTEAFF

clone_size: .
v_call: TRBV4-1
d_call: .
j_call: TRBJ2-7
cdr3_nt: TGCGCCAGCAGCCAAGGAAGGGGAAGGAGCGCCTACGAGCAGTACTTC
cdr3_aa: CASSQGRGRSAYEQYF

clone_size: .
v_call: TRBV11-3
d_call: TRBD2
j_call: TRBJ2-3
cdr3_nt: TGTGCCAGCAGCTTGGGGAGGGGACGGAGCACAGATACGCAGTATTTT
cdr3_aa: CASSLGRGRSTDTQYF

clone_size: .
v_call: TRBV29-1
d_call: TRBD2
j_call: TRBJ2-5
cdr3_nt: TGCAGCGTTGAGCGGGGGGAGACCCAGTACTTC
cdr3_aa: CSVERGETQYF

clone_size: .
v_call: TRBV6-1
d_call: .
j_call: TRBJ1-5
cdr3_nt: TGTGCCGGCGGGGACGGAGCCAATCAGCCCCAGCATTTT
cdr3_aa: CAGGDGANQPQHF

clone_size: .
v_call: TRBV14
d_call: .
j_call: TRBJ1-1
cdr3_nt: TGTGCCAGCAGCCAAATAAGCACTGAAGCTTTCTTT
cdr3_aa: CASSQISTEAFF

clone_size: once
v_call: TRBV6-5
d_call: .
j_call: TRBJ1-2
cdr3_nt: TGTGCCAGCAGTTACTCGGGTCGAACCTATGGCTACACCTTC
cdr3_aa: CASSYSGRTYGYTF

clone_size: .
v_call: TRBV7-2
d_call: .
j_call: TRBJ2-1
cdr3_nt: TGTGCCAGCAGCTTTAGCGGAGAAAGGAATGAGCAGTTCTTC
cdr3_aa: CASSFSGERNEQFF

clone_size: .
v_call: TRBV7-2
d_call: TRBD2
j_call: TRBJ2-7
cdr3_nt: TGTGCCAGCAGCTTAGGGGACTACTCCTACGAGCAGTACTTC
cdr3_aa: CASSLGDYSYEQYF

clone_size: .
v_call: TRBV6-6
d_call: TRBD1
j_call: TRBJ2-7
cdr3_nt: TGTGCCAGCAGACAACAAACCGGGACAGGCTACGAGCAGTACTTC
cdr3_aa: CASRQQTGTGYEQYF

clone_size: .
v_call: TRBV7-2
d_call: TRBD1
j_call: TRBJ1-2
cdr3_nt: TGTGCCAGCAGCGAGGGGGCGTTGGCTAACTATGGCTACACCTTC
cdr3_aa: CASSEGALANYGYTF

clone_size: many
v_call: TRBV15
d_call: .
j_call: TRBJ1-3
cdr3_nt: TGTGCCACCAGCAGAGATGCCGGACCCTCTGGAAACACCATATATTTT
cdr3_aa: CATSRDAGPSGNTIYF

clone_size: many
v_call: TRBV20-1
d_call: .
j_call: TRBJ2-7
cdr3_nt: TGCAGTGCTGGGGGCCCCTACGAGCAGTACTTC
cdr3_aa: CSAGGPYEQYF

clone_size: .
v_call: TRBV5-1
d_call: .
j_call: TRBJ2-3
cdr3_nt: TGCGCCAGCAGCTTGGAGGGGGGCCTCACAGATACGCAGTATTTT
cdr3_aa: CASSLEGGLTDTQYF

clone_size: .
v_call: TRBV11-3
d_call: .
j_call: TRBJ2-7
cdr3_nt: TGTGCCAGCAGCCAAGGGGTAAGGTACGAGCAGTACTTC
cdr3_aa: CASSQGVRYEQYF

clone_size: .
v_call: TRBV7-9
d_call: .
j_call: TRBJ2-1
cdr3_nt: TGTGCCAGCAGCTTAATGCTTACGGAGCAGTTCTTC
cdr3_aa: CASSLMLTEQFF

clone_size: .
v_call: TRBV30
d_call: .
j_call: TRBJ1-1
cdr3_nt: TGTGCCTGGAGTAGGCAGGGTAACACTGAAGCTTTCTTT
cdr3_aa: CAWSRQGNTEAFF

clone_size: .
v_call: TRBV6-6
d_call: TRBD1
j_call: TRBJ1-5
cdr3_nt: TGTGCCAGCAGCCAGTACAGGGGGAATCAGCCCCAGCATTTT
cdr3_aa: CASSQYRGNQPQHF

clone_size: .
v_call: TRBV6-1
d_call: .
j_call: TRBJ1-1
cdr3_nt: TGTGCCAGTACCCAAGGGAGGAACACTGAAGCTTTCTTT
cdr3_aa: CASTQGRNTEAFF

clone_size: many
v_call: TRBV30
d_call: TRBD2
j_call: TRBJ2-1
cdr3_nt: TGTGCCTGGAGTGGGACCAGTGAGCGGGAGGCCCCCTACAATGAGCAGTTCTTC
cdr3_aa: CAWSGTSEREAPYNEQFF

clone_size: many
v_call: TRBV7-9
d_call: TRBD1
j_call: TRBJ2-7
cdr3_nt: TGTGCCAGCAGCCCCGGGACAGGGAGAGAGCAGTACTTC
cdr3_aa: CASSPGTGREQYF

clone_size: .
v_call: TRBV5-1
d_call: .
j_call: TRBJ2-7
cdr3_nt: TGCGCCAGTGCCTCGGGGAGGACCGACTCCTACGAGCAGTACTTC
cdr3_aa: CASASGRTDSYEQYF

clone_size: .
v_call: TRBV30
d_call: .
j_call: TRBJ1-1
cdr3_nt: TGTGCCTGGAGTCCCGGCACCCATGGGACTGAAGCTTTCTTT
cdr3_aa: CAWSPGTHGTEAFF

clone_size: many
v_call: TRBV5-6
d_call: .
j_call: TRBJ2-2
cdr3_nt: TGTGCCAGCAGCTTGAGGACAACGAACACCGGGGAGCTGTTTTTT
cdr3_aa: CASSLRTTNTGELFF

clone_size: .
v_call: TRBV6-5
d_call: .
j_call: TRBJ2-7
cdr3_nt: TGTGCCAGCAGTTTCGGACAAGGTCCCTACGAGCAGTACTTC
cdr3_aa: CASSFGQGPYEQYF

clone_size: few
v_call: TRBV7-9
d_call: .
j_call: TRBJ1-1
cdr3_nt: TGTGCCAGCAGCTTGACAAGAAACCTTGAAGCTTTCTTT
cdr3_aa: CASSLTRNLEAFF

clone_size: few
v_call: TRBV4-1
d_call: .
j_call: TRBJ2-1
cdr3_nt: TGCGCCAGCAGCCATGGATTGGCGCTGAACAATGAGCAGTTCTTC
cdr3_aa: CASSHGLALNNEQFF

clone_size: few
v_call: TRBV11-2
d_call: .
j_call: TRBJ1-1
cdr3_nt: TGTGCCAGCAGCCCAATGGGGCGGGCAACGAACACTGAAGCTTTCTTT
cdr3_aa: CASSPMGRATNTEAFF

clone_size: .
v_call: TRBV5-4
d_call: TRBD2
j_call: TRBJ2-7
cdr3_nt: TGTGCCAGCAGCTTCCTAGCGGGAGGTTCCTACGAGCAGTACTTC
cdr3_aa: CASSFLAGGSYEQYF

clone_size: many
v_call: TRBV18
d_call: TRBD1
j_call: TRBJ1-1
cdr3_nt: TGTGCCAGCTCACTGGGACAGGGACACACTGAAGCTTTCTTT
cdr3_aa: CASSLGQGHTEAFF

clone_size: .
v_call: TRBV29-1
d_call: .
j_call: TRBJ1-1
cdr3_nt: TGCAGCGTTCCTCGGGACACTTTGAACACTGAAGCTTTCTTT
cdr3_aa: CSVPRDTLNTEAFF

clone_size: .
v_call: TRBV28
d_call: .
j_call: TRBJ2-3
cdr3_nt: TGTGCCTGCGGTGTTCCGGCCACAGATACGCAGTATTTT
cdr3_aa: CACGVPATDTQYF

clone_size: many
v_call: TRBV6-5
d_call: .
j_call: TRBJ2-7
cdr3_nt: TGTGCCAGCAGCCACAGCCCCTACGAGCAGTACTTC
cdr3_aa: CASSHSPYEQYF

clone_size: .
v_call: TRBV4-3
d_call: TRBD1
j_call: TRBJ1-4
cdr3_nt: TGCGCCAGCAGCCAACACCGGGACAGGAATGAAAAACTGTTTTTT
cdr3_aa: CASSQHRDRNEKLFF

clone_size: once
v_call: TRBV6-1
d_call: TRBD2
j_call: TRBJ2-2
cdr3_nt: TGTGCCAGCAGTGAACGCGGGAGGGGCGACACCGGGGAGCTGTTTTTT
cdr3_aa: CASSERGRGDTGELFF

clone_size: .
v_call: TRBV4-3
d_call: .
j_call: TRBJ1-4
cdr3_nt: TGCGCCAGCAGCCAAGATCTGGGTCGAAATGAAAAACTGTTTTTT
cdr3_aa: CASSQDLGRNEKLFF

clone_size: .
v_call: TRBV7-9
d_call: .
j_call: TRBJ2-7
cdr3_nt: TGTGCCAGCAGCTTAGGGGGTGGGGAGAAGCAGTACTTC
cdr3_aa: CASSLGGGEKQYF

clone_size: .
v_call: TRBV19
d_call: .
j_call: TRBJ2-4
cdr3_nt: TGTGCCAGTAGTCACGGGTGGGGGCGAACCAAAAACATTCAGTACTTC
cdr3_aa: CASSHGWGRTKNIQYF

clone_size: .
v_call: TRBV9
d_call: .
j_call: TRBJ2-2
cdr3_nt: TGTGCCAGCAGCGTAGGGCGGGACACCGGGGAGCTGTTTTTT
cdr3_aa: CASSVGRDTGELFF

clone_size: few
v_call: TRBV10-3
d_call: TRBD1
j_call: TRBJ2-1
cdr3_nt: TGTGCCATTTCCGGGACAGGGGTGGGGAATGAGCAGTTCTTC
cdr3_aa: CAISGTGVGNEQFF

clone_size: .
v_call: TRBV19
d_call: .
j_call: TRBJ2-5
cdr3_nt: TGTGCCAGTAGTATAGGCGGCAGCCAAGAGACCCAGTACTTC
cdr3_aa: CASSIGGSQETQYF

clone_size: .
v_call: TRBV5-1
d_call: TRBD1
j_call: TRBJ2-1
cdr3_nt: TGCGCCAGCAGCTCTCCAGGGGGCAGTAATGAGCAGTTCTTC
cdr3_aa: CASSSPGGSNEQFF

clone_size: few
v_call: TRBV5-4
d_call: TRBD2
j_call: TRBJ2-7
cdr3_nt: TGTGCCAGCAGCCAGCGGGGGTCCTACGAGCAGTACTTC
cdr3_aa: CASSQRGSYEQYF

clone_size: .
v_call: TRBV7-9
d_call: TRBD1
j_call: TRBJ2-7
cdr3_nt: TGTGCCAGCAGCTTAGAAGGGACAGGGATTAGCTTC
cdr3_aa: CASSLEGTGISF

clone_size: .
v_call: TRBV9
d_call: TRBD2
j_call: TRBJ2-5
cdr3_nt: TGTGCCAGCAGCGTGGGAGGGAGGATCCAAGAGACCCAGTACTTC
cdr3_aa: CASSVGGRIQETQYF

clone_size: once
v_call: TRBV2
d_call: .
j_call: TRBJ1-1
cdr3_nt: TGTGCCAGCAGTCGGCAGGGCGAAACTGAAGCTTTCTTT
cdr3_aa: CASSRQGETEAFF

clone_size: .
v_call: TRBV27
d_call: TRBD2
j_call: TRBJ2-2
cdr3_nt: TGTGCCAGCAGTTCACCTGGACTAGCGGGAGGGGCCGGGGAGCTGTTTTTT
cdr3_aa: CASSSPGLAGGAGELFF

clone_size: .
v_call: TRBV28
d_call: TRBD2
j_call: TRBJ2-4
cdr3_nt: TGTGCCAGCAGTTTGGCGGGGGGCCCTCTGGGGAACATTCAGTACTTC
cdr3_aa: CASSLAGGPLGNIQYF

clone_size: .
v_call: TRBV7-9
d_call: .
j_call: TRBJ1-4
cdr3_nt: TGTGCCAGCAGCTTACCCGGGTCCGGTAATGAAAAACTGTTTTTT
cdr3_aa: CASSLPGSGNEKLFF